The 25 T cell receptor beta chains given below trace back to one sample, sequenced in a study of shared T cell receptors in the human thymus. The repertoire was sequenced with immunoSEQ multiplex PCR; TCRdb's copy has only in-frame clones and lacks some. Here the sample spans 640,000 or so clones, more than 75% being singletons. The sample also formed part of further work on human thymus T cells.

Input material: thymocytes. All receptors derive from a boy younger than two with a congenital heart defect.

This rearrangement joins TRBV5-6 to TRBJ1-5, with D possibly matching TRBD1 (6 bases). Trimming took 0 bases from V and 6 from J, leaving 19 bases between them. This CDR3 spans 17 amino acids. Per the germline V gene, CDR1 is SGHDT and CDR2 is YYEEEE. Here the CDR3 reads CASSLAAGGWNLQPQHF. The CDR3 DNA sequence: TGTGCCAGCAGCTTGGCCGCGGGGGGCTGGAATCTTCAGCCCCAGCATTTT.

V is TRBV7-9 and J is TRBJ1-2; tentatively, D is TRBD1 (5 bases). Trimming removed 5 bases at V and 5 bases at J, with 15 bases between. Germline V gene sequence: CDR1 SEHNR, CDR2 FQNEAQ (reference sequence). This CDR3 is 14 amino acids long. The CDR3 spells CASSPGLQSYGYTF. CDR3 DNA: TGTGCCAGCAGCCCAGGGCTTCAGTCGTATGGCTACACCTTC. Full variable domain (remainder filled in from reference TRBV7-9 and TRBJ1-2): DTGVSQNPRHKITKRGQNVTFRCDPISEHNRLYWYRQTLGQGPEFLTYFQNEAQLEKSRLLSDRFSAERPKGSFSTLEIQRTEQGDSAMYLCASSPGLQSYGYTFGSGTRLTVV.

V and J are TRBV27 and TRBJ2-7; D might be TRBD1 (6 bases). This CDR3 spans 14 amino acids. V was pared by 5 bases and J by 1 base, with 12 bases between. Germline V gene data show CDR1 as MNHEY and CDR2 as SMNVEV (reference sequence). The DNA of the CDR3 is TGTGCCAGCAGTATAGAGACAGGATCCTACGAGCAGTACTTC. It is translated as CASSIETGSYEQYF.

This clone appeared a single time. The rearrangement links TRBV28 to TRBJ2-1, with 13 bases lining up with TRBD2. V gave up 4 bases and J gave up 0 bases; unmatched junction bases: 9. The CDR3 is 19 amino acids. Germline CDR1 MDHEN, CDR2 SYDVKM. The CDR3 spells CASSCRTSGRVLSYNEQFF. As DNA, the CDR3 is TGTGCCAGCAGTTGCCGGACTAGCGGGAGAGTCCTCTCCTACAATGAGCAGTTCTTC.

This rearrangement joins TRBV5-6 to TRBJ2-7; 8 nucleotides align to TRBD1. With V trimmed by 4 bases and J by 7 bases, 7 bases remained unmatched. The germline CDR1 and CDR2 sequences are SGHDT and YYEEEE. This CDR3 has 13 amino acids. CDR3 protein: CASSMTGAEEQYF. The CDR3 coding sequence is TGTGCCAGCAGCATGACAGGGGCGGAAGAGCAGTACTTC. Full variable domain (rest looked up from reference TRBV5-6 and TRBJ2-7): DAGVTQSPTHLIKTRGQQVTLRCSPKSGHDTVSWYQQALGQGPQFIFQYYEEEERQRGNFPDRFSGHQFPNYSSELNVNALLLGDSALYLCASSMTGAEEQYFGPGTRLTVT.

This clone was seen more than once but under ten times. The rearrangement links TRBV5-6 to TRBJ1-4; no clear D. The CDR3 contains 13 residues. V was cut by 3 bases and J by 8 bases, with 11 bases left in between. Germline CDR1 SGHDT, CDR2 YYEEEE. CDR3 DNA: TGTGCCAGCAGCTCGCCGGGAGGGGAAAAACTGTTTTTT. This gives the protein CASSSPGGEKLFF. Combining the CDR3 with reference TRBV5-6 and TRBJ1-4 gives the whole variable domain DAGVTQSPTHLIKTRGQQVTLRCSPKSGHDTVSWYQQALGQGPQFIFQYYEEEERQRGNFPDRFSGHQFPNYSSELNVNALLLGDSALYLCASSSPGGEKLFFGSGTQLSVL.

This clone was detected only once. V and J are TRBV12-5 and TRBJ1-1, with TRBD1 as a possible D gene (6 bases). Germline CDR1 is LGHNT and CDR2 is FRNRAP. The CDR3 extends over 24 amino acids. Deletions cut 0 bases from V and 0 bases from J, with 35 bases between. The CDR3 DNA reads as TGTGCTAGTGGTTTGGTACTTTACACTGACAGGTTAAGCGGAGACTGGGGCATGAACACTGAAGCTTTCTTT. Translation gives CASGLVLYTDRLSGDWGMNTEAFF.

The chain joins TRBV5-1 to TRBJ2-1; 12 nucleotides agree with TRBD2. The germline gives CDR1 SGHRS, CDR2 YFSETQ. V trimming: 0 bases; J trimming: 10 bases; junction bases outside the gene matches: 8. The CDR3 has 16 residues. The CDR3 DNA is TGCGCCAGCAGCTTGGATGCTAGCGGGAGGGTCGGCGAGCAGTTCTTC. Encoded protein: CASSLDASGRVGEQFF.

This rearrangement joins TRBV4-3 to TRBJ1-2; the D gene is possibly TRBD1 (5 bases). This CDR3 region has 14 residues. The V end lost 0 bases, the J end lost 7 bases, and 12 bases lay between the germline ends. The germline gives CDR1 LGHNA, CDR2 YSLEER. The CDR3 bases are TGCGCCAGCAGCCAAGAATTCGGAGGGACTGGCTACACCTTC. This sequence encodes CASSQEFGGTGYTF.

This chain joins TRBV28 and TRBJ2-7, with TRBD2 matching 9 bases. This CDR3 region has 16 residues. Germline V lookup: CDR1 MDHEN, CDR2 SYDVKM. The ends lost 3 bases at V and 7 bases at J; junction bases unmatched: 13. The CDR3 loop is CASSFRREGLVWEQYF. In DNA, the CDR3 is TGTGCCAGCAGTTTCCGGCGGGAGGGCCTGGTGTGGGAGCAGTACTTC.

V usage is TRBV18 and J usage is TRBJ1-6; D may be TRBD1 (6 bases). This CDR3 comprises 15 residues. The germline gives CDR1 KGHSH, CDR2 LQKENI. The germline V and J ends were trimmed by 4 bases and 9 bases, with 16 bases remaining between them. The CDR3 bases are TGTGCCAGCTCACTCGACAGGCTACAGGGTTCACCCCTCCACTTT. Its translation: CASSLDRLQGSPLHF.

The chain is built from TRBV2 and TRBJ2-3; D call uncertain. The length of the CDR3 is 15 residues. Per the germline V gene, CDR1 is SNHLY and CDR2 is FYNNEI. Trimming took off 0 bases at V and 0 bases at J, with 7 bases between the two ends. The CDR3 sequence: CASSEALRSTDTQYF. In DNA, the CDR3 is TGTGCCAGCAGTGAAGCGCTTCGGAGCACAGATACGCAGTATTTT.

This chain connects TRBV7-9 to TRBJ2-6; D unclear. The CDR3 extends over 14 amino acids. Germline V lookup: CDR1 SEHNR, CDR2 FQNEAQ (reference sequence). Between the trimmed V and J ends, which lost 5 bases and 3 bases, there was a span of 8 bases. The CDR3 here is CASSPGGGANVLTF. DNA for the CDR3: TGTGCCAGCAGCCCAGGTGGTGGGGCCAACGTCCTGACTTTC. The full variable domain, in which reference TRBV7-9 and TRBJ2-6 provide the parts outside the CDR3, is DTGVSQNPRHKITKRGQNVTFRCDPISEHNRLYWYRQTLGQGPEFLTYFQNEAQLEKSRLLSDRFSAERPKGSFSTLEIQRTEQGDSAMYLCASSPGGGANVLTFGAGSRLTVL.

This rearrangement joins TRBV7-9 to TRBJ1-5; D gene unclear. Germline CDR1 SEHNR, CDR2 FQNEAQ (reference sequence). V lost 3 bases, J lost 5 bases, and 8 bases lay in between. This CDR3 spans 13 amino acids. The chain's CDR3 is CASSFEGDQPQHF. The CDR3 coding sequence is TGTGCCAGCAGCTTCGAGGGAGATCAGCCCCAGCATTTT.

The CDR3 sequence is CASSLRGNPYEQYF. The CDR3 DNA is TGTGCCAGCAGCTTGCGAGGAAACCCCTACGAGCAGTACTTC. This chain connects TRBV5-4 to TRBJ2-7, with D uncertain. The CDR3 length is 14 residues. V was trimmed by 1 base and J by 2 bases, leaving 10 bases between them. Looked up from germline, CDR1 is SGHNT and CDR2 is YYREEE (reference sequence).

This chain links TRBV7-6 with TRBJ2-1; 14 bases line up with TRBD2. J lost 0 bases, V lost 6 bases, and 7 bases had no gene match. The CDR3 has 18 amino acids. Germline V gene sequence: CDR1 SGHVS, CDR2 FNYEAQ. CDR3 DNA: TGTGCCAGCAGTCCCGGGACTAGCGGGGGTAACTCCTACAATGAGCAGTTCTTC. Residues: CASSPGTSGGNSYNEQFF.

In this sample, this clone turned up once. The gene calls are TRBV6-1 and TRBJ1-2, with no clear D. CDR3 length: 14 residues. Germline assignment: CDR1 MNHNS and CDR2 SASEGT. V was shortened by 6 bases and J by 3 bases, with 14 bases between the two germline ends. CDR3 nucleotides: TGTGCCAGCAGGTTCCGTTGGGAGTACTATGGCTACACCTTC. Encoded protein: CASRFRWEYYGYTF.

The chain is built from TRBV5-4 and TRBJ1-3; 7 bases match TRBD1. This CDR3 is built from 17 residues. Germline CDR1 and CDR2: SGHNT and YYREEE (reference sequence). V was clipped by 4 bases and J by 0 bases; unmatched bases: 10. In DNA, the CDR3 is TGTGCCAGCAGCCGCCTACTAGGGACAGCCTCTGGAAACACCATATATTTT. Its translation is CASSRLLGTASGNTIYF.

The CDR3 DNA reads as TGTGCCAGCAGCCTTCGGGGTCGGCCTCTAGATTCACCCCTCCACTTT. Its translation is CASSLRGRPLDSPLHF. The chain is built from TRBV27 and TRBJ1-6, with D unclear. The CDR3 runs 16 residues. Germline CDR1 is MNHEY and CDR2 is SMNVEV (reference sequence). V gave up 6 bases and J gave up 8 bases, with 20 bases separating them.

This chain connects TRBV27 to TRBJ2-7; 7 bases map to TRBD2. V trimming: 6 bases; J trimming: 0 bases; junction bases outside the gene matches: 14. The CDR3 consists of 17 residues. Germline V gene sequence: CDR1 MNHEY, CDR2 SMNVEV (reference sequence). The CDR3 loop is CASSHGAGRGGSYEQYF. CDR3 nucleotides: TGTGCCAGCAGCCACGGTGCGGGTCGCGGGGGCTCCTACGAGCAGTACTTC.

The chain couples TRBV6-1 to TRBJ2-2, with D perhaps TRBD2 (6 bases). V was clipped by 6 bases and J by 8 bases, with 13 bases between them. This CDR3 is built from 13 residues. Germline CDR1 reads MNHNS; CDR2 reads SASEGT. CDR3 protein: CASREGQGGELFF. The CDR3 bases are TGTGCCAGCAGGGAGGGCCAGGGTGGGGAGCTGTTTTTT.

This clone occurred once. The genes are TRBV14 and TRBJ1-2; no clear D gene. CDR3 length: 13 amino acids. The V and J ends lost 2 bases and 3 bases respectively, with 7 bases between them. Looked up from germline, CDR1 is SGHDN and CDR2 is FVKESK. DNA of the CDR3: TGTGCCAGCAGCCAATACGAGGACTATGGCTACACCTTC. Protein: CASSQYEDYGYTF.

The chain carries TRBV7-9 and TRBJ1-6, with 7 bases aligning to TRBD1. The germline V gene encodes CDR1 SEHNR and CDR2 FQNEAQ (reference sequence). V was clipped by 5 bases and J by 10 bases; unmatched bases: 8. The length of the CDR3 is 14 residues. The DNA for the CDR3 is TGTGCCAGCAGCCGACAGGGCCAGAGGTCACCCCTCCACTTT. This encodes CASSRQGQRSPLHF.

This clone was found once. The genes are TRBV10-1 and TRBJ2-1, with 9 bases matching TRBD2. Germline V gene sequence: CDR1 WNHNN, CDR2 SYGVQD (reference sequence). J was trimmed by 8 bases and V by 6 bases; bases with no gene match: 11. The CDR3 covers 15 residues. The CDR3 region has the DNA TGCGCCAGCAGCGGGGGCGGCGGGAGGGATCATGAGCAGTTCTTC. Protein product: CASSGGGGRDHEQFF.

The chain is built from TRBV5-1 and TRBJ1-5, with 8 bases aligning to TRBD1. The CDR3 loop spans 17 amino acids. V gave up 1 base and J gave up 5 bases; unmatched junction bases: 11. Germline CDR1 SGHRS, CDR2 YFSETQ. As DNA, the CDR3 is TGCGCCAGCAGCTTGTCGCCCCTCGGACAGGGCTATCAGCCCCAGCATTTT. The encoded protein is CASSLSPLGQGYQPQHF.